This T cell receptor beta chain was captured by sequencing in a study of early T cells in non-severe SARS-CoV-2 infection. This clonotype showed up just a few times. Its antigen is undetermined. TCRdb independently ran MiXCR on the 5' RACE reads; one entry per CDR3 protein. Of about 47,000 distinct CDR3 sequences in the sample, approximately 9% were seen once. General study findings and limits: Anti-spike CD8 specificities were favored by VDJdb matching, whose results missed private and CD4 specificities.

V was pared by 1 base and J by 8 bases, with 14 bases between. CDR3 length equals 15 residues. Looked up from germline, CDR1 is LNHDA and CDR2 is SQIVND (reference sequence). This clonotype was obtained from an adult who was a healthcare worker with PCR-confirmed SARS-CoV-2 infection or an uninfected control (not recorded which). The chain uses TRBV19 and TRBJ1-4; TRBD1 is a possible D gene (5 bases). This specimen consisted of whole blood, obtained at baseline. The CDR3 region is CASSIAPGNTEKLFF. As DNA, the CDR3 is TGTGCCAGTAGTATAGCACCAGGGAATACCGAAAAACTGTTTTTT. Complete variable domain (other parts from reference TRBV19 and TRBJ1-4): DGGITQSPKYLFRKEGQNVTLSCEQNLNHDAMYWYRQDPGQGLRLIYYSQIVNDFQKGDIAEGYSVSREKKESFPLTVTSAQKNPTAFYLCASSIAPGNTEKLFFGSGTQLSVL.